These T cell receptor beta chains were read from a single sample in a study of response to subunit inactivated influenza vaccine. TCRdb used MiXCR to reprocess the RT-PCR reads, holding one entry per CDR3 protein. The profile shows fewer than 800,000 distinct CDR3 sequences, around a sixth of them singletons. Sequenced material: PBMCs from blood, taken 11 to 12 days after vaccination. These receptors were taken from a man aged 50-60 years who received an inactivated influenza vaccine. Both conserved end residues are trimmed from each CDR3. Fields, in order: CDR3 length, clone size, J gene, V gene, CDR3 protein. Not all rows give a size; the values are once, few, many and, for expanded clones, a class.

length: 13
size: few
J: TRBJ2-1
V: TRBV28
CDR3: ATSRVGGSYNEQF

length: 9
size: .
J: TRBJ2-5
V: TRBV5-4
CDR3: ASSIRETQY

length: 11
size: .
J: TRBJ2-7
V: TRBV29-1
CDR3: SVTSGGPREQY

length: 11
size: many
J: TRBJ1-4
V: TRBV12-3/TRBV12-4
CDR3: ASTTGQGEKLF

length: 14
size: .
J: TRBJ2-7
V: TRBV6-2/TRBV6-3
CDR3: ASSFSPVLGPLEQY

length: 11
size: few
J: TRBJ2-5
V: TRBV2
CDR3: ASLEEYQETQY

length: 12
size: .
J: TRBJ1-6
V: TRBV6-2/TRBV6-3
CDR3: ASSLLGADSPLH

length: 13
size: few
J: TRBJ2-1
V: TRBV21-1
CDR3: ASSKGLGRFGEQF

length: 12
size: many
J: TRBJ2-7
V: TRBV9
CDR3: ASSVGDRISEQY

length: 11
size: many
J: TRBJ2-1
V: TRBV11-2
CDR3: ASSLSDYNEQF

length: 12
size: .
J: TRBJ2-1
V: TRBV7-2
CDR3: ASSPVGRTNEQF

length: 13
size: few
J: TRBJ1-2
V: TRBV6-2/TRBV6-3
CDR3: ASSYVSASNYGYT

length: 17
size: few
J: TRBJ2-1
V: TRBV11-2
CDR3: ASSGLASGGAYSYDEQF

length: 12
size: many
J: TRBJ2-3
V: TRBV7-2
CDR3: ASSSARGTDTQY

length: 12
size: .
J: TRBJ2-7
V: TRBV5-6
CDR3: ASGPRQAGGEQY

length: 15
size: few
J: TRBJ2-2
V: TRBV7-2
CDR3: ASSLAWVGANTGELF

length: 12
size: many
J: TRBJ1-5
V: TRBV12-3/TRBV12-4
CDR3: ASSFAGGDQPQH

length: 13
size: .
J: TRBJ2-1
V: TRBV7-2
CDR3: ASSKGLPYLGEQF

length: 13
size: .
J: TRBJ2-4
V: TRBV10-2
CDR3: ASSDEGTVENIQY

length: 11
size: few
J: TRBJ2-7
V: TRBV14
CDR3: ASSQGTHYEQY

length: 13
size: few
J: TRBJ1-3
V: TRBV11-2
CDR3: ASRSVRSSGNTIY

length: 12
size: many
J: TRBJ2-1
V: TRBV7-9
CDR3: ASSLAGLLYEQF

length: 13
size: few
J: TRBJ2-5
V: TRBV4-2
CDR3: ASSQDGTRGETQY

length: 12
size: .
J: TRBJ2-4
V: TRBV20-1
CDR3: SAREDLGVNIQY

length: 13
size: .
J: TRBJ2-5
V: TRBV7-2
CDR3: ASSFFPGAGETQY

length: 13
size: .
J: TRBJ2-7
V: TRBV29-1
CDR3: SVEEVLGSSYEQY

length: 13
size: few
J: TRBJ1-2
V: TRBV15
CDR3: ATSREGQAPYGYT

length: 13
size: .
J: TRBJ2-7
V: TRBV18
CDR3: ASSPSVLGSYEQY

length: 18
size: .
J: TRBJ2-1
V: TRBV9
CDR3: ASSVAFRTSGGAKYNEQF

length: 11
size: .
J: TRBJ1-5
V: TRBV7-2
CDR3: ASSAGPHQPQH

length: 13
size: few
J: TRBJ2-2
V: TRBV28
CDR3: ASSPGGGGFGELF

length: 14
size: .
J: TRBJ2-7
V: TRBV5-1
CDR3: ASSLPTSGRIDEQY

length: 12
size: .
J: TRBJ2-3
V: TRBV27
CDR3: ASSFEGLATLQY

length: 14
size: .
J: TRBJ1-1
V: TRBV4-1
CDR3: ASSQDHGGAPTEAF

length: 14
size: .
J: TRBJ1-6
V: TRBV12-3/TRBV12-4
CDR3: ASSAGTGGKNSPLH

length: 12
size: few
J: TRBJ2-7
V: TRBV11-2
CDR3: ASNPTTASYEQY

length: 14
size: few
J: TRBJ1-1
V: TRBV4-1
CDR3: ASSQERRRGGTEAF

length: 13
size: .
J: TRBJ1-2
V: TRBV4-3
CDR3: ASSQGRGSDYGYT